These 5 T cell receptor beta chains came from one sample sequenced in a study of beta chain features in type 1 diabetes (dated by TCRdb to 2016 to 2018). The paper as a whole reports these results and caveats: Type 1 diabetes patients showed a moderate but significant shortening of TCRB CDR3 length in all four CD4+ subsets.

Library construction relied on the immunoSEQ multiplex PCR assay. The entire isolated RNA was reverse transcribed using the High Capacity cDNA Reverse Transcription Kit, and thus expressed TCRB transcripts were sequenced. TCRdb retrieved this table from immuneACCESS and kept in-frame rearrangements only. Not all clones are present; in checked studies, unresolved V genes account for under half, and no reason is known for the remainder. The sample table lists hundreds of thousands of clones, roughly 9% of them with a count of one. The ten largest account for 1% of the sample. The antigens for these receptors are not known. Sequencing was carried out using central memory CD4+ T cells from blood. Receptors originate from a man between 25 and 39 years old with type 1 diabetes.

This clone has more than one count but fewer than ten. The genes are TRBV9 and TRBJ1-5; no reliable D call. This CDR3 spans 15 amino acids. Trimming cost V 0 bases and J 4 bases, with 11 bases left between them. Germline V CDR1 and CDR2: SGDLS, YYNGEE. The CDR3 DNA sequence: TGTGCCAGCAGCGTAGGCAGCCTTGTTAATCAGCCCCAGCATTTT. The encoded protein is CASSVGSLVNQPQHF. Complete variable domain (other parts from reference TRBV9 and TRBJ1-5): DSGVTQTPKHLITATGQRVTLRCSPRSGDLSVYWYQQSLDQGLQFLIQYYNGEERAKGNILERFSAQQFPDLHSELNLSSLELGDSALYFCASSVGSLVNQPQHFGDGTRLSIL.

In this sample, this clone turned up a few times. The chain recombines TRBV5-1 with TRBJ2-5; 9 bases are shared with TRBD2. The CDR3 totals 17 residues. V shed 0 bases and J 4 bases; nucleotides not matched to a gene: 10. The germline CDR1 and CDR2 sequences are SGHRS and YFSETQ. This chain's CDR3 is CASSLGNTGLAPETQYF. Here the CDR3 DNA reads TGCGCCAGCAGCTTGGGGAATACGGGACTAGCTCCAGAGACCCAGTACTTC.

The J gene is TRBJ2-7, the V gene TRBV5-1, with D uncertain. CDR1 and CDR2 (germline): SGHRS, YFSETQ. Trimming took 2 bases from V and 3 from J, leaving 15 bases between them. This CDR3 has 15 residues. The CDR3 sequence: CASSFRETFVYEQYF. Written as DNA, the CDR3 is TGCGCCAGCAGCTTTCGAGAGACATTTGTCTACGAGCAGTACTTC.

This clone was counted a few times. The chain has TRBV6-6 and TRBJ2-7, with D unclear. Trimming took 0 bases from V and 3 from J, leaving 9 bases between them. Germline-derived CDR1 and CDR2 are MNHNY and SVGAGI (reference sequence). This CDR3 is built from 14 residues. The CDR3 nucleotides are TGTGCCAGCAGTTACTCGGCAGGATACTACGAGCAGTACTTC. Residues: CASSYSAGYYEQYF.

This chain connects TRBV4-1 to TRBJ1-2; D gene unclear. Germline loops: CDR1 MGHRA, CDR2 YSYEKL. The V and J ends lost 3 bases and 1 base respectively, with 24 bases between them. The CDR3 spans 19 residues. CDR3: CASSQGLRDASWGNYGYTF. The CDR3 DNA reads TGCGCCAGCAGCCAGGGCCTTCGGGATGCCTCTTGGGGTAACTATGGCTACACCTTC.